This T cell receptor (beta chain) is from a study of OX40 agonist ivuxolimab in advanced cancers. Broader study findings: Some patients who did not respond also had low normalized T-cell clonal expansion. Compared with CD4+, CD8+ T cells on average had more expanded clones.

This CDR3 is built from 20 residues. The V gene end was trimmed by 0 bases and the J gene end by 1 base; junction bases not matched to a gene: 15. Germline V lookup: CDR1 MGHRA, CDR2 YSYEKL. This table comes from immunoSEQ multiplex PCR, and its TCRdb copy is limited to in-frame clones, with some not included. The table has about 40,000 clones, around 88% seen once. Patients had blood sampled at baseline and again on cycle 4 day 1 and cycle 7 day 1. This clone occurred once. The antigen remains unidentified. The chain joins TRBV4-1 to TRBJ1-1, with 9 bases identical to TRBD1. The sequence was obtained from an adult with an advanced solid tumor such as melanoma, head and neck, liver or kidney cancer. The source material was CD4+ or CD8+ T cells sorted from blood, sampled in a trial of the OX40 agonist ivuxolimab. The CDR3 spells CASSQERSRTGARQNTEAFF. The DNA for the CDR3 is TGCGCCAGCAGCCAAGAGAGGTCCCGGACAGGGGCCCGCCAGAACACTGAAGCTTTCTTT.